These 32 T cell receptor beta chains originate from one sample sequenced in a study. TCRdb itself ran the 5' RACE reads through MiXCR, one entry per CDR3 protein. This sample yields 6,500 to 9,000 distinct CDR3 sequences, of which around 63% are seen a single time; 4.3% belongs to the top ten. Sequences were obtained from tumor-infiltrating naive CD4+ T cells sorted from the breast tumor. Specified subset: naive CD4+ T cells, CD4+CD45RA+CD25-. All receptors come from a female donor with breast cancer.

V gene TRBV13 combines with J gene TRBJ2-7; weak D call: TRBD1 (6 bases). CDR3 size: 14 residues. V dropped 4 bases and J dropped 5 bases, with 15 bases sitting between them. The germline CDR1 and CDR2 sequences are PRHDT and FYEKMQ (reference sequence). The CDR3, as DNA: TGTGCCAGCAGCTACCTGACAGGTTCCCACGAGCAGTACTTC. Translated: CASSYLTGSHEQYF. Complete variable domain (other parts from reference TRBV13 and TRBJ2-7): AAGVIQSPRHLIKEKRETATLKCYPIPRHDTVYWYQQGPGQDPQFLISFYEKMQSDKGSIPDRFSAQQFSDYHSELNMSSLELGDSALYFCASSYLTGSHEQYFGPGTRLTVT.

The chain links TRBV29-1 to TRBJ1-1; D not resolved. CDR3 size: 12 residues. The germline gives CDR1 SQVTM, CDR2 ANQGSEA. With 4 bases removed from V and 1 base from J, the gap between germline ends came to 7 bases. CDR3 nucleotides: TGCAGCGTTGTTCCCGGGAACACTGAAGCTTTCTTT. Protein sequence: CSVVPGNTEAFF.

In this sample, this clonotype turned up once. This chain joins TRBV12-3 or TRBV12-4 and TRBJ1-1, with no clear D. The CDR3 is 14 amino acids. V shed 8 bases and J shed 1 base, with 14 bases lying between them. The CDR3 protein is CASSQPLRNTEAFF. For the CDR3, the DNA is TGTGCCAGCTCCCAGCCCCTGCGGAACACTGAAGCTTTCTTT.

The table lists this clonotype with a few counts. The rearrangement uses TRBV9 and TRBJ2-7; D possibly corresponds to TRBD2 (5 bases). The CDR3 covers 15 residues. Germline lookup yields CDR1 SGDLS and CDR2 YYNGEE. With 0 bases removed from V and 0 bases from J, the gap between germline ends came to 10 bases. CDR3 in amino acids: CASSVGTASSYEQYF. The CDR3 DNA sequence: TGTGCCAGCAGCGTAGGGACTGCTAGCTCCTACGAGCAGTACTTC. The variable domain in full, with the rest retrieved from reference TRBV9 and TRBJ2-7, is DSGVTQTPKHLITATGQRVTLRCSPRSGDLSVYWYQQSLDQGLQFLIQYYNGEERAKGNILERFSAQQFPDLHSELNLSSLELGDSALYFCASSVGTASSYEQYFGPGTRLTVT.

The V call is TRBV7-6, the J call TRBJ2-2; D is unresolved. Between the trimmed V and J ends, which lost 1 base and 5 bases, there was a span of 11 bases. CDR3 size: 15 residues. Germline CDR1 is SGHVS and CDR2 is FNYEAQ. The CDR3 loop reads CASSLEGFATGELFF. CDR3 bases: TGTGCCAGCAGCTTAGAGGGTTTCGCTACCGGGGAGCTGTTTTTT.

V gene TRBV25-1 combines with J gene TRBJ2-5, with D perhaps matching TRBD1 (6 bases). Germline assignment: CDR1 MGHDK and CDR2 SYGVNS. The CDR3 loop spans 16 amino acids. The V gene lost 2 bases and the J gene lost 1 base, with 14 bases spanning the gap. As DNA, the CDR3 is TGTGCCAGCAGTGAAGGGGGACATCCCACCCAAGAGACCCAGTACTTC. Protein: CASSEGGHPTQETQYF.

In its sample, this clonotype was seen a few times. The chain uses TRBV20-1 and TRBJ2-3; D possibly corresponds to TRBD2 (5 bases). Germline CDR1 DFQATT, CDR2 SNEGSKA (reference sequence). V gave up 4 bases and J gave up 4 bases, with 12 bases separating them. The CDR3 has 13 amino acids. In DNA, the CDR3 is TGCAGTGCTATGGGGAGCGGTCCAGATACGCAGTATTTT. It yields the protein CSAMGSGPDTQYF.

The chain uses TRBV12-3 or TRBV12-4 and TRBJ2-3; 12 bases match TRBD1. The CDR3 loop spans 16 amino acids. After removal of 3 bases from V and 6 bases from J, the junction contained 7 bases not matched to a gene. As DNA, the CDR3 is TGTGCCAGCAGTTTGGGGGACAGGGGGCTGGGCGATACGCAGTATTTT. As protein: CASSLGDRGLGDTQYF.

This clonotype was picked up a small number of times. V is TRBV29-1 and J is TRBJ2-3, with D perhaps matching TRBD1 (6 bases). Trimming took off 1 base at V and 4 bases at J, with 15 bases between the two ends. CDR1 and CDR2 from the germline V gene are SQVTM and ANQGSEA. The CDR3 runs to 15 residues. CDR3 region: CSVEGLGRGSDTQYF. The CDR3 region has the DNA TGCAGCGTTGAAGGTCTCGGCAGGGGTTCAGATACGCAGTATTTT.

To note about this clonotype: One end of the junction fails to match germline, which may point to a read error. The chain uses TRBV20-1 and TRBJ2-7; a possible D gene is TRBD2 (5 bases). Germline loops: CDR1 DFQATT, CDR2 SNEGSKA (reference sequence). The CDR3 is made up of 13 amino acids. CDR3 sequence reads: CSAKLPSSCEQYF. CDR3 DNA sequence: TGCAGTGCTAAATTGCCTAGCTCCTGCGAGCAGTACTTC.

The chain combines TRBV6-1 with TRBJ1-1; D call uncertain. The germline V and J ends were trimmed by 1 base and 0 bases, with 15 bases remaining between them. Germline values: CDR1 MNHNS, CDR2 SASEGT. There are 17 residues in the CDR3. CDR3 residues: CASSEVKFVTVNTEAFF. As DNA, the CDR3 is TGTGCCAGCAGTGAAGTCAAATTCGTGACGGTGAACACTGAAGCTTTCTTT.

This sequence joins TRBV20-1 and TRBJ1-6; unclear D gene. Germline V lookup: CDR1 DFQATT, CDR2 SNEGSKA (reference sequence). V lost 2 bases, J lost 8 bases, and 10 bases lay in between. The CDR3 extends over 13 amino acids. CDR3 sequence reads: CSARQTIHSPLHF. Here the CDR3 DNA reads TGCAGTGCTAGACAGACTATACATTCACCCCTCCACTTT.

This sequence joins TRBV7-6 and TRBJ1-1, with D possibly being TRBD1 (5 bases). This CDR3 is built from 16 residues. V was trimmed by 1 base and J by 4 bases, leaving 16 bases between them. Germline lookup yields CDR1 SGHVS and CDR2 FNYEAQ. The CDR3 is CASSLGQGLGGTEAFF. The CDR3 nucleotides read TGTGCCAGCAGCTTAGGCCAGGGCCTGGGGGGCACTGAAGCTTTCTTT. Full variable domain (missing parts from reference TRBV7-6 and TRBJ1-1): GAGVSQSPRYKVTKRGQDVALRCDPISGHVSLYWYRQALGQGPEFLTYFNYEAQQDKSGLPNDRFSAERPEGSISTLTIQRTEQRDSAMYRCASSLGQGLGGTEAFFGQGTRLTVV.

The chain combines TRBV10-2 with TRBJ2-3, with D tentatively TRBD2 (6 bases). CDR3 length equals 14 residues. V was pared by 5 bases and J by 3 bases, with 12 bases between. Germline V gene data show CDR1 as WSHSY and CDR2 as SAAADI. This CDR3 reads CASSLSGKTDTQYF. The DNA for the CDR3 is TGCGCCAGCAGTCTTAGCGGAAAGACAGATACGCAGTATTTT.

The rearrangement joins TRBV29-1 to TRBJ1-1; 7 nucleotides agree with TRBD1. V gave up 6 bases and J gave up 1 base; unmatched junction bases: 5. Per the germline V gene, CDR1 is SQVTM and CDR2 is ANQGSEA. The CDR3 runs to 13 residues. The chain's CDR3 is CSVQDRENTEAFF. DNA for the CDR3: TGCAGCGTCCAAGACAGGGAGAACACTGAAGCTTTCTTT.

This clonotype has just a few counts. The chain combines TRBV5-6 with TRBJ2-3; tentatively, D is TRBD2 (5 bases). Trimming took 4 bases from V and 1 from J, leaving 19 bases between them. Germline V lookup: CDR1 SGHDT, CDR2 YYEEEE. The CDR3 loop spans 17 amino acids. CDR3 region: CASSPSLGGYGTDTQYF. The CDR3 DNA reads TGTGCCAGCAGCCCCTCCTTAGGCGGGTACGGCACAGATACGCAGTATTTT.

For the CDR3, the DNA is TGTGCCAGCAGTTTATGGCCGAGCAATGAGCAGTTCTTC. Amino acid sequence: CASSLWPSNEQFF. The chain recombines TRBV12-3 or TRBV12-4 with TRBJ2-1; D is unresolved. Trimming left V 2 bases short and J 6 bases short, with 8 bases between. There are 13 residues in the CDR3.

This chain links TRBV15 with TRBJ1-2; D is possibly TRBD1 (6 bases). The CDR3 length is 13 residues. V lost 3 bases and J lost 2, with 7 bases in between. CDR1 and CDR2 from the germline V gene are LNHNV and YYDKDF (reference sequence). Here the CDR3 DNA reads TGTGCCACCAGCAGTCAGGGGAACTATGGCTACACCTTC. This translates into CATSSQGNYGYTF.

The chain recombines TRBV20-1 with TRBJ2-5; no reliable D call. V was cut by 0 bases and J by 4 bases, with 12 bases left in between. CDR1 DFQATT and CDR2 SNEGSKA come from the germline V gene (reference sequence). This CDR3 contains 14 residues. The CDR3 region is CSARDIATGETQYF. For the CDR3, the DNA is TGCAGTGCTAGAGATATCGCGACTGGAGAGACCCAGTACTTC.

CDR3 loop: CASRLAPTSSGELFF. In DNA, the CDR3 is TGCGCCAGCAGGCTTGCCCCTACTAGTTCCGGGGAGCTGTTTTTT. The V call is TRBV5-1, the J call TRBJ2-2; TRBD2 might be the D (5 bases). V was cut by 5 bases and J by 6 bases, with 17 bases left in between. The CDR3 is 15 amino acids. CDR1 and CDR2 (germline): SGHRS, YFSETQ.

J is TRBJ1-6 and V is TRBV12-3 or TRBV12-4, with a tentative D call TRBD1 (6 bases). V was shortened by 5 bases and J by 9 bases, with 20 bases between the two germline ends. This CDR3 has 16 amino acids. This CDR3 reads CASSTQGLHPGSPLHF. The CDR3 nucleotides read TGTGCCAGCAGTACACAGGGACTCCACCCAGGTTCACCCCTCCACTTT.

This clonotype was picked up a small number of times. The V gene is TRBV20-1, the J gene TRBJ1-5; D remains unclear. The CDR3 spans 16 residues. Looked up from germline, CDR1 is DFQATT and CDR2 is SNEGSKA (reference sequence). V was trimmed by 0 bases and J by 0 bases, leaving 12 bases between them. The CDR3 region has the DNA TGCAGTGCTAGAGATTCCGGACTTTATAGCAATCAGCCCCAGCATTTT. This translates into CSARDSGLYSNQPQHF.

The rearrangement joins TRBV15 to TRBJ1-1, with a possible D match to TRBD1 (6 bases). The germline V gene has CDR1 LNHNV and CDR2 YYDKDF (reference sequence). Trimming removed 0 bases at V and 3 bases at J, with 14 bases between. The CDR3 is made up of 16 amino acids. The CDR3 region has the DNA TGTGCCACCAGCAGAGACGGGGGGCTTCGGTACACTGAAGCTTTCTTT. Its protein is CATSRDGGLRYTEAFF. Full variable domain (missing parts from reference TRBV15 and TRBJ1-1): DAMVIQNPRYQVTQFGKPVTLSCSQTLNHNVMYWYQQKSSQAPKLLFHYYDKDFNNEADTPDNFQSRRPNTSFCFLDIRSPGLGDTAMYLCATSRDGGLRYTEAFFGQGTRLTVV.

The genes are TRBV28 and TRBJ2-7, with 11 bases identical to TRBD1. CDR1 is MDHEN and CDR2 is SYDVKM in the germline V gene. This CDR3 comprises 18 residues. V dropped 4 bases and J dropped 0; count of bases not matched to a gene: 11. CDR3 in amino acids: CASSSRGGTGGNSYEQYF. CDR3 coding DNA: TGTGCCAGCAGTTCTCGGGGGGGGACAGGGGGAAACTCCTACGAGCAGTACTTC.

The chain recombines TRBV3-1 with TRBJ2-7, with 8 bases aligning to TRBD2. Germline loops: CDR1 LGHDT, CDR2 YNNKEL (reference sequence). CDR3 size: 14 residues. V shed 4 bases, J shed 3 bases, and the junction held 5 bases outside the gene matches. Written as DNA, the CDR3 is TGTGCCAGCAGCCTCGGGACTAGTAACTACGAGCAGTACTTC. Translated, it gives CASSLGTSNYEQYF.

This chain joins TRBV7-9 and TRBJ2-3; 10 nucleotides match TRBD2. V was pared by 4 bases and J by 3 bases, with 4 bases of the junction left unmatched. This CDR3 comprises 15 residues. CDR1 and CDR2 (germline): SEHNR, FQNEAQ (reference sequence). The CDR3 loop is CASSSGLADTDTQYF. CDR3 nucleotides: TGTGCCAGCAGCTCAGGACTAGCGGATACAGATACGCAGTATTTT.

The rearrangement joins TRBV4-1 to TRBJ2-3; maybe TRBD2 (7 bases). The germline CDR1 and CDR2 sequences are MGHRA and YSYEKL. Trimming shortened V by 1 base and J by 5 bases, and 13 bases separated the two germline ends. The CDR3 consists of 15 residues. This CDR3 reads CASSQGGGALDTQYF. Written as DNA, the CDR3 is TGCGCCAGCAGCCAAGGAGGGGGGGCGCTAGATACGCAGTATTTT.

The rearrangement uses TRBV20-1 and TRBJ2-5; D is uncertain. The DNA end is a closer match to TRBJ2-7, so the J assignment may be wrong. Germline CDR1 is DFQATT and CDR2 is SNEGSKA (reference sequence). CDR3 size: 13 residues. The CDR3, as DNA: TGCAGTGCTAGGTTTGGTGTCCGCTACGAGCAGTACTTC. Protein product: CSARFGVRYEQYF.

This chain joins TRBV7-8 and TRBJ2-5, with 11 bases aligning to TRBD2. V lost 3 bases to trimming and J lost 7 bases; unmatched junction nucleotides: 19. The CDR3 length is 19 residues. CDR1 and CDR2 (germline): SGHVS, FQNEAQ. The CDR3 DNA follows: TGTGCCAGCAGCTTCCCTATTTCGACTAGCGGGAATACCCTTAGGACCCAGTACTTC. Residues: CASSFPISTSGNTLRTQYF. Looking up the rest from reference TRBV7-8 and TRBJ2-5 gives the full variable domain: GAGVSQSPRYKVAKRGQDVALRCDPISGHVSLFWYQQALGQGPEFLTYFQNEAQLDKSGLPSDRFFAERPEGSVSTLKIQRTQQEDSAVYLCASSFPISTSGNTLRTQYFGPGTRLLVL.

This chain connects TRBV7-2 to TRBJ2-3, with 10 bases fitting TRBD2. The germline V gene encodes CDR1 SGHTA and CDR2 FQGNSA. V trimming: 5 bases; J trimming: 2 bases; junction bases outside the gene matches: 13. The CDR3 loop spans 18 amino acids. The CDR3 spells CASSLKSASGGFTDTQYF. The CDR3 DNA reads TGTGCCAGCAGCCTAAAGTCGGCTAGCGGGGGTTTCACAGATACGCAGTATTTT.

The V gene is TRBV20-1, the J gene TRBJ2-2; 14 bases match TRBD2. This CDR3 contains 17 residues. The V and J ends lost 2 bases and 8 bases, in that order; junction bases with no gene match: 10. Germline assignment: CDR1 DFQATT and CDR2 SNEGSKA (reference sequence). Written as DNA, the CDR3 is TGCAGTGCTAGACTGACTAGCGGGGGGGTAAAAACGGGGGAGCTGTTTTTT. It encodes CSARLTSGGVKTGELFF.

The gene calls are TRBV5-1 and TRBJ2-1; D remains unclear. The V end was cut by 3 bases, the J end by 6 bases, with 13 bases between. The CDR3 spans 14 residues. Germline-derived CDR1 and CDR2 are SGHRS and YFSETQ. The CDR3, as DNA: TGCGCCAGCAGCTCGGGTGGGATGGGCAATGAGCAGTTCTTC. Its translation: CASSSGGMGNEQFF.